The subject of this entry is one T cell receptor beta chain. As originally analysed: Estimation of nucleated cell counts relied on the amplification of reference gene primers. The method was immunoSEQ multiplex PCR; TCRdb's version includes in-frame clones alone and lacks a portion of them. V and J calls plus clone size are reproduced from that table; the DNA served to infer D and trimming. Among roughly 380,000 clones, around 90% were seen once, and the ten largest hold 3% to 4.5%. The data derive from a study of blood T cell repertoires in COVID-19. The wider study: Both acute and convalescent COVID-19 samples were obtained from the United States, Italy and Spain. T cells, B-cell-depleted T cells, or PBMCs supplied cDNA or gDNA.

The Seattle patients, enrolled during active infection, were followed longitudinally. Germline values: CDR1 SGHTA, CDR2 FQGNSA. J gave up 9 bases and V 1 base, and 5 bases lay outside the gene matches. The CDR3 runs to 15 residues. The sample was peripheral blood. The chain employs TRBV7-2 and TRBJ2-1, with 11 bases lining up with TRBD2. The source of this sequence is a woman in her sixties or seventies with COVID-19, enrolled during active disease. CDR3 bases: TGTGCCAGCAGCTTAGGTTCTAGCGGGGGGAGTGAGCAGTTCTTC. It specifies CASSLGSSGGSEQFF.